This T cell receptor (beta chain) was observed in a study of blood T cells in healthy people across ages. The study's findings and limits: Versus aged donors, long-lived donors had higher diversity and more naive CD4+ cells. Possibly, changes in expanded clonotypes were confounded because donor CMV status was unknown. Leaving the PBMCs unsorted stopped any conclusive comparison of naive versus antigen-experienced cells.

Combining a sample-barcoded 5' primer with a J-beta primer mix, a second PCR ran for roughly 6 to 11 cycles. Using its own MiXCR run on the 5' RACE reads, TCRdb lists one record per CDR3 protein. The table records around 800,000 distinct CDR3 sequences, 35% to 60% of them present only once. CDR3 length: 15 residues. Losses at the gene ends were 5 bases for V and 7 bases for J; bases not matched to a gene: 10. The germline V gene has CDR1 MNHEY and CDR2 SMNVEV (reference sequence). Details on this clonotype: What it binds is not known.

This clonotype originated in an elderly man in good health. Sequencing was carried out using blood. This sequence joins TRBV27 and TRBJ2-1; 8 bases match TRBD2. DNA for the CDR3: TGTGCCAGCAGTAGTTTTCTAGCGGGTACGAATGAGCAGTTCTTC. The encoded protein is CASSSFLAGTNEQFF.